This T cell receptor (beta chain) was sequenced during a study of siplizumab effects on memory and regulatory T cells. This clone was observed a single time. The antigen remains undetermined. Sequencing was performed with immunoSEQ multiplex PCR; in TCRdb, only in-frame clones are kept and a portion is missing. The sample consists of over 65,000 clones, 95% of them appearing once. CDR3 length: 14 amino acids. The V and J ends lost 5 bases and 8 bases, in that order; junction bases with no gene match: 9. Germline V CDR1 and CDR2: SGHVS, FNYEAQ. Whole-study findings and limits: Unstimulated subset assignment was obtained for only a minor fraction of alloreactive clones. Major contributors to the alloresponse seemed to be naive T cells, which also appeared more diverse than memory cells. Alloreactive sequences traceable to unstimulated CD4+ memory cells declined significantly under siplizumab.

Source material: CD8+ T cells sorted from blood. This clonotype originated in a human donor in good health. The chain uses TRBV7-6 and TRBJ1-1, with 9 bases fitting TRBD1. The CDR3 DNA is TGTGCCAGCAGCCCTACCGGGACAGGGTTCGAAGCTTTCTTT. Amino acid sequence: CASSPTGTGFEAFF. Together with reference TRBV7-6 and TRBJ1-1, the CDR3 gives the full variable domain: GAGVSQSPRYKVTKRGQDVALRCDPISGHVSLYWYRQALGQGPEFLTYFNYEAQQDKSGLPNDRFSAERPEGSISTLTIQRTEQRDSAMYRCASSPTGTGFEAFFGQGTRLTVV.